This T cell receptor (beta chain) came from a study of CXCR3-negative and CXCR3-positive naive CD8 T cells. Germline values: CDR1 SGHRS, CDR2 YFSETQ. The CDR3 has 17 residues. The TRB libraries of cDNA were built by UMI-labeled 5' RACE. TCRdb reprocessed the 5' RACE reads and reports one entry per CDR3 protein, with no DNA. The sample table includes fewer than 80,000 distinct CDR3 sequences. This receptor was obtained from a human donor in good health. Some clones in this sample may be carry-over from other donors' samples. Sequencing used naive CXCR3- CD8+ T cells from blood. Subset in this sample: CD45RO-CCR7+CD27+CD95- naive CD8+ T cells lacking CXCR3 (TNR3-). The V and J genes are TRBV5-1 and TRBJ2-5; TCRdb's D call of TRBD1 is untestable without DNA. This CDR3 is CASSYQQQGYGQETQYF.